This T cell receptor beta chain is from a study of cytomegalovirus exposure and HLA in healthy donors. General study findings and limits: It was shown in a later analysis that HLA-associated TCR beta chains were more clonally expanded than other, equally common chains. There were three CMV-associated chains whose specificity for CMV antigens was confirmed in vitro. Association of a missense DCLRE1C variant with TCR beta V- and J-gene trimming was reported in a later analysis.

The PCR was carried out with 60 Vbeta primers and 13 Jbeta primers. Produced via immunoSEQ multiplex PCR; TCRdb's table is partial and in-frame only. The repertoire has approximately 280,000 clones, about 90% of them found once; the top ten carry about 2%. The germline gives CDR1 SGDLS, CDR2 YYNGEE. This CDR3 has 15 residues. Trimming shortened V by 1 base and J by 4 bases, and 12 bases separated the two germline ends. Of note for this clone: The antigen is undetermined.

This TCR derives from a woman in her late teens or twenties in good health and CMV-seronegative. V and J are TRBV9 and TRBJ1-3, with a weak D call TRBD1 (5 bases). The source material was PBMCs. CDR3 coding DNA: TGTGCCAGCAGCGTAACAGGTTTCTCCGGAAACACCATATATTTT. Its protein is CASSVTGFSGNTIYF.